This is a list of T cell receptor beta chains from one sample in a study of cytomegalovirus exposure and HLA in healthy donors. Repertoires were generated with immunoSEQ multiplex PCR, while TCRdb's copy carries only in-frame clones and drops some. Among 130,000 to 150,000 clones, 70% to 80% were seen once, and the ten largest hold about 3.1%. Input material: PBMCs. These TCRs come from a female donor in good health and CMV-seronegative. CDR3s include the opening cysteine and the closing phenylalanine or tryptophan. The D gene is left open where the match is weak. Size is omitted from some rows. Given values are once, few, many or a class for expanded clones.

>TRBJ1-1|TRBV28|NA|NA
TGTGCCAGCAGATGGGGGGGCACTGAAGCTTTCTTT
CASRWGGTEAFF
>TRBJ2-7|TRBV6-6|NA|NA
TGTGCCAGCAAGGGCGGGACCAGAGAATACGAGCAGTACTTC
CASKGGTREYEQYF
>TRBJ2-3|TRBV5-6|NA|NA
TGTGCCAGCAGCTTGGAGGACACCTTCACAGATACGCAGTATTTT
CASSLEDTFTDTQYF
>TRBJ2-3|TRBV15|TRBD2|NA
TGTGCCACCAGCTCGGGGGGAAGCACAGATACGCAGTATTTT
CATSSGGSTDTQYF
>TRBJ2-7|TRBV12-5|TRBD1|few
TGTGCTAGTGGTTTTGTCCGGGACAGGAGCTACGAGCAGTACTTC
CASGFVRDRSYEQYF
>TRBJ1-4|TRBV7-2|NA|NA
TGTGCCAGCAGCTTAAGAGCGGGGGCGAATGAAAAACTGTTTTTT
CASSLRAGANEKLFF
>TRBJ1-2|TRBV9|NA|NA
TGTGCCAGCAGCGTGGGACCGGGGGAACCCAACTATGGCTACACCTTC
CASSVGPGEPNYGYTF
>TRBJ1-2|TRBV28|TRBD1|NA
TGTGCCAGCAGTTTGACAGGGGAACGCGGCTACACCTTC
CASSLTGERGYTF
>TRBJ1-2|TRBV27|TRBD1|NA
TGTGCCAGCAGCTCCAGACAGGGGGCGTTTGTCTATGGCTACACCTTC
CASSSRQGAFVYGYTF
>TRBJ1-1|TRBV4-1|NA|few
TGCGCCAGCAGCCAATCCGCGGGGGCCGGCACTGAAGCTTTCTTT
CASSQSAGAGTEAFF
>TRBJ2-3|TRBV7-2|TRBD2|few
TGTGCCAGCAGCTTCAACCTAGCGGGTGTACATACGCAGTATTTT
CASSFNLAGVHTQYF
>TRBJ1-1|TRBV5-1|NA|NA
TGCGCCAGCAGCCCGGACACGCAGAACACTGAAGCTTTCTTT
CASSPDTQNTEAFF
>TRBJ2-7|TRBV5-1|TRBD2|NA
TGCGCCAGCAGCTTGGACATCACGGGGGGCTACGAGCAGTACTTC
CASSLDITGGYEQYF
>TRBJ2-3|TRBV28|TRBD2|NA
TGTGCCAGCAGTTTGCAGTTTGGGAGGGGTGCAGATACGCAGTATTTT
CASSLQFGRGADTQYF
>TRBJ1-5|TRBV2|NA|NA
TGTGCCAGTTCCAGTGAATATAGCAATCAGCCCCAGCATTTT
CASSSEYSNQPQHF
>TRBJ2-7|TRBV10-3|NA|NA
TGTGCCATCAGTGAGCGCCGAGGGGGCTACGAGCAGTACTTC
CAISERRGGYEQYF
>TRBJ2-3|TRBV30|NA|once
TGTGCCTGGAGTTTAGGAGGGGAGGCTACGCAGTATTTT
CAWSLGGEATQYF
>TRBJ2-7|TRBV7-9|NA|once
TGTGCCAGCACCGCCGCGGGGCGCCTTGAGCAGTACTTC
CASTAAGRLEQYF
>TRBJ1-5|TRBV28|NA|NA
TGTGCCAGCAGTCTTAGGGGTCGGGGGGTGCCCCAGCATTTT
CASSLRGRGVPQHF
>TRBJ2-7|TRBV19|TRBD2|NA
TGTGCCAGTTCACCTGGCGGGGGGCCCTACGAGCAGTACTTC
CASSPGGGPYEQYF
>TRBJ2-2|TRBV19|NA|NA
TGTGCCAGTGGGCCTTGGGGGCACACCGGGGAGCTGTTTTTT
CASGPWGHTGELFF
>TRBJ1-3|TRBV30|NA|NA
TGTGCCTGGAGCCCCGGGACATTAACTGGAAACACCATATATTTT
CAWSPGTLTGNTIYF
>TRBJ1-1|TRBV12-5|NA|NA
TGTGCTAGTGGTTTGTTTCACCGGGTGCCCGAAGCTTTCTTT
CASGLFHRVPEAFF
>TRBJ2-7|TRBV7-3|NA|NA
TGTGCCAGCAGCCTGCCAGGGTCCTACGAGCAGTACTTC
CASSLPGSYEQYF
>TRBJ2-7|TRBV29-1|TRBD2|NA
TGCAGCGTTGGAGGGACTAGCGGGGGTGACGAGCAGTACTTC
CSVGGTSGGDEQYF
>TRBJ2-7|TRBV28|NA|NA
TGTGCCAGCAGTCCAGAACCGACTCTTCCCTACGAGCAGTACTTC
CASSPEPTLPYEQYF
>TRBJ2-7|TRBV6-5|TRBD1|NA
TGTGCCAGCAGTTCGGGACAGGGGGCGTTTGACGAGCAGTACTTC
CASSSGQGAFDEQYF
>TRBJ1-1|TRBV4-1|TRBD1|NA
TGCGCCAGCAGCCCCCGAGACAGGGTGGGCACTGAAGCTTTCTTT
CASSPRDRVGTEAFF
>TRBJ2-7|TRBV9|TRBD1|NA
TGTGCCAGCAGCGCCTCGGGACAGGGGGGTGCGATGAAGTACTTC
CASSASGQGGAMKYF